The clone carrying this T cell receptor beta chain was counted only a few times. These data originate in a study of shared clonotypes between healthy human individuals. This CDR3 is 20 amino acids long. The ends lost 6 bases at V and 0 bases at J; junction bases unmatched: 19. Germline CDR1 reads MDHEN; CDR2 reads SYDVKM. Profiling relied on immunoSEQ multiplex PCR, and the TCRdb table lists in-frame clones only, not all of them. This table has approximately 87,000 clones, 62% appearing once. Input material: memory CD8+ T cells sorted from blood. Subset reported: CD45RO+ cells pooled with CCR7-negative TemRA cells. The J gene is TRBJ2-3, the V gene TRBV28, with TRBD1 matching 9 bases. This sequence was found in a man aged 25 to 45 in good health. CDR3 sequence: CASSGIRGTGRGHSTDTQYF. In DNA form, the CDR3 reads TGTGCCAGCAGCGGCATCCGCGGGACAGGGAGGGGGCATAGCACAGATACGCAGTATTTT.